Detailed here is one T cell receptor (beta chain). The data originate from a study of blood T cell repertoires in COVID-19. Study-level background: Specimens from acute and convalescent COVID-19 originated in the United States, Italy and Spain. In each case, the material was cDNA or gDNA derived from T cells, B-cell-depleted T cells, or PBMCs.

Per the original data handling: Estimation of nucleated cell counts was performed using reference gene primer amplification. Profiled with immunoSEQ multiplex PCR; TCRdb holds only in-frame clones, not every one. V, J and clone size are those of that table, while D and trimming were read from the DNA. Seen here are some 150,000 clones, roughly four fifths observed once, and the top ten hold roughly 4%. V was cut by 0 bases and J by 1 base, with 12 bases left in between. CDR3 length equals 16 residues. Looked up from germline, CDR1 is MNHEY and CDR2 is SMNVEV (reference sequence). This sequence originates from a woman older than 75 with acute or convalescent COVID-19. Sequencing was done on a sample of peripheral blood. V usage is TRBV27 and J usage is TRBJ1-2, with unresolved D. This CDR3 is CASSLSAGMFNYGYTF. CDR3 nucleotide sequence: TGTGCCAGCAGTTTATCGGCGGGTATGTTTAACTATGGCTACACCTTC.